The next 18 T cell receptor beta chains were all read from a single sample in a study of blood T cell repertoires in COVID-19. Here immunoSEQ multiplex PCR was the method, and the copy in TCRdb shows in-frame clones only, minus some. The sample yields 110,000 to 150,000 clones, just over 85% seen once. The sample taken for sequencing was peripheral blood. These receptors all come from a woman aged 60-70 years with acute or convalescent COVID-19.

The V call is TRBV6-1, the J call TRBJ1-2; no firm D call. Germline CDR1 reads MNHNS; CDR2 reads SASEGT. The CDR3 is made up of 12 amino acids. V lost 6 bases and J lost 9, with 14 bases in between. CDR3 coding DNA: TGTGCCAGCAGCCCGACAAGAAGCAGCTACACCTTC. It codes for CASSPTRSSYTF.

The chain is built from TRBV2 and TRBJ2-5; TRBD1 is a possible D gene (6 bases). The CDR3 extends over 16 amino acids. Deletions cut 1 base from V and 2 bases from J, with 14 bases between. CDR1 SNHLY and CDR2 FYNNEI come from the germline V gene. CDR3 amino acids: CASSEGGQALQETQYF. DNA of the CDR3: TGTGCCAGCAGTGAAGGGGGGCAGGCCCTACAAGAGACCCAGTACTTC.

The rearrangement links TRBV5-1 to TRBJ1-5; a weak D match, TRBD1 (5 bases). The CDR3 runs to 14 residues. Trimming pared 5 bases from V and 6 bases from J, leaving 15 bases between. Germline V gene sequence: CDR1 SGHRS, CDR2 YFSETQ. Here the CDR3 reads CASSNGGASQPQHF. Here the CDR3 DNA reads TGCGCCAGCAGTAACGGAGGGGCCAGTCAGCCCCAGCATTTT. Complete variable domain (other parts from reference TRBV5-1 and TRBJ1-5): KAGVTQTPRYLIKTRGQQVTLSCSPISGHRSVSWYQQTPGQGLQFLFEYFSETQRNKGNFPGRFSGRQFSNSRSEMNVSTLELGDSALYLCASSNGGASQPQHFGDGTRLSIL.

The genes are TRBV9 and TRBJ1-6; a possible D gene is TRBD1 (5 bases). V gave up 3 bases and J gave up 9 bases, with 13 bases separating them. Looked up from germline, CDR1 is SGDLS and CDR2 is YYNGEE. The CDR3 covers 14 residues. In DNA form, the CDR3 reads TGTGCCAGCAGCGCAGCGATTGACAGTTCACCCCTCCACTTT. Protein: CASSAAIDSSPLHF.

The V gene is TRBV29-1, the J gene TRBJ1-3; D uncertain. Looked up from germline, CDR1 is SQVTM and CDR2 is ANQGSEA. The CDR3 covers 13 residues. V lost 7 bases and J lost 0, with 10 bases in between. In nucleotides, the CDR3 is TGCAGCGGTCAACAGAGCTCTGGAAACACCATATATTTT. Its protein product is CSGQQSSGNTIYF.

The gene calls are TRBV7-3 and TRBJ1-1; D is undetermined. Germline V gene sequence: CDR1 SGHTA, CDR2 FQGTGA. Trimming removed 5 bases from V and 0 bases from J, with 7 bases in between. The CDR3 spans 13 residues. CDR3 DNA: TGTGCCAGCAGCCTAGAGCTGAACACTGAAGCTTTCTTT. Its translation: CASSLELNTEAFF.

The chain combines TRBV10-3 with TRBJ2-7; D might be TRBD1 (5 bases). CDR3 size: 13 residues. V was clipped by 3 bases and J by 1 base, with 7 bases between them. Germline V gene lookup returns CDR1 ENHRY and CDR2 SYGVKD. CDR3 amino acids: CAISEDRSYEQYF. The DNA for the CDR3 is TGTGCCATCAGTGAAGACAGATCCTACGAGCAGTACTTC.

This chain joins TRBV18 and TRBJ2-7; TRBD1 matches 10 bases. The J segment lost 4 bases and the V segment lost 3 bases, leaving 21 bases of the junction unmatched. The germline V gene has CDR1 KGHSH and CDR2 LQKENI. This CDR3 has 20 residues. The CDR3 nucleotides are TGTGCCAGCTCACCGGATTTAGTGGCCGGGACAGGGGATCCCAATTACGAGCAGTACTTC. Translation gives CASSPDLVAGTGDPNYEQYF.

The CDR3 nucleotides read TGTGCCAGCGGGACTGTAACCGGAGAAAATGAAAAACTGTTTTTT. This gives the protein CASGTVTGENEKLFF. This chain joins TRBV3-1 (or the pseudogene TRBV3-2) and TRBJ1-4; D may be TRBD1 (5 bases). Deletions cut 8 bases from V and 5 bases from J, with 18 bases between. Germline CDR1 is LGHDT and CDR2 is YNNKEL (reference sequence). This CDR3 has 15 residues.

The chain is built from TRBV4-1 and TRBJ1-5, with 11 bases lining up with TRBD1. The CDR3 runs to 16 residues. The trim removed 0 bases at V and 6 bases at J, leaving 4 bases unmatched. The germline V gene has CDR1 MGHRA and CDR2 YSYEKL. CDR3 in DNA: TGCGCCAGCAGCCAAGAAGGACAGGGGGCTGGTCAGCCCCAGCATTTT. It yields the protein CASSQEGQGAGQPQHF.

The V gene is TRBV27, the J gene TRBJ2-1; 9 bases agree with TRBD2. Germline lookup yields CDR1 MNHEY and CDR2 SMNVEV (reference sequence). The CDR3 has 15 residues. Trimming cost V 6 bases and J 3 bases; bases outside gene matches: 6. The CDR3 sequence is CASSPTSGYYNEQFF. CDR3 nucleotide sequence: TGTGCCAGCAGCCCGACTAGCGGATACTACAATGAGCAGTTCTTC.

The rearrangement uses TRBV6-1 and TRBJ1-6; D gene uncertain. The V end lost 0 bases, the J end lost 9 bases, and 15 bases lay between the germline ends. CDR1 and CDR2 from the germline V gene are MNHNS and SASEGT. The CDR3 consists of 16 residues. The CDR3: CASSEAPGGNSSPLHF. The CDR3 DNA is TGTGCCAGCAGTGAAGCCCCGGGAGGGAATAGTTCACCCCTCCACTTT.

The rearrangement uses TRBV3-1 (or the pseudogene TRBV3-2) and TRBJ1-1; TRBD1 is a possible D gene (5 bases). The CDR3 runs to 16 residues. V lost 4 bases and J lost 0, with 15 bases in between. Germline V CDR1 and CDR2: LGHDT, YNNKEL (reference sequence). CDR3 in DNA: TGTGCCAGCAGCCTAAGCCGGGGGGTAATGAACACTGAAGCTTTCTTT. It codes for CASSLSRGVMNTEAFF.

This clone was observed once. The chain links TRBV6-5 to TRBJ2-7, with D perhaps TRBD1 (5 bases). Per the germline V gene, CDR1 is MNHEY and CDR2 is SVGAGI. V was trimmed by 0 bases and J by 3 bases, leaving 9 bases between them. The length of the CDR3 is 14 residues. CDR3 DNA: TGTGCCAGCAGTTACTCGGGCAGGGTCTACGAGCAGTACTTC. Translation gives CASSYSGRVYEQYF.

The chain links TRBV5-4 to TRBJ2-2, with TRBD1 matching over 7 bases. CDR3 length equals 15 residues. The J segment lost 0 bases and the V segment lost 4 bases, leaving 3 bases of the junction unmatched. Germline CDR1 is SGHNT and CDR2 is YYREEE (reference sequence). CDR3 in amino acids: CASSLGQPNTGELFF. The CDR3 coding sequence is TGTGCCAGCAGCCTGGGACAGCCGAACACCGGGGAGCTGTTTTTT.

This chain connects TRBV5-4 to TRBJ1-1; D is perhaps TRBD1 (5 bases). V lost 0 bases, J lost 2 bases, and 11 bases lay in between. CDR1 SGHNT and CDR2 YYREEE come from the germline V gene (reference sequence). The CDR3 contains 15 residues. The CDR3 coding sequence is TGTGCCAGCAGCTTGGGGGGGGGTCTTAACACTGAAGCTTTCTTT. Encoded protein: CASSLGGGLNTEAFF.

This clone has more than one count but fewer than ten. The V gene is TRBV27, the J gene TRBJ2-1; 8 positions agree with TRBD1. Unmatched junction bases numbered 6, after V lost 3 bases and J lost 5 bases. This CDR3 contains 15 residues. CDR1 is MNHEY, CDR2 SMNVEV, per germline (reference sequence). CDR3 nucleotides: TGTGCCAGCAGTTTCCCCGGGACAGGCAACAATGAGCAGTTCTTC. Translated: CASSFPGTGNNEQFF.

The chain uses TRBV19 and TRBJ1-5; 12 nucleotides agree with TRBD1. CDR1 LNHDA and CDR2 SQIVND come from the germline V gene (reference sequence). The V gene end was trimmed by 6 bases and the J gene end by 1 base; junction bases not matched to a gene: 7. The CDR3 extends over 17 amino acids. DNA of the CDR3: TGTGCCAGTAGACCGGGACAGGGGGCATGGAGCAATCAGCCCCAGCATTTT. Translated: CASRPGQGAWSNQPQHF.